Listed below are T cell receptor beta chains from one sample, sequenced in a study of beta chain features in type 1 diabetes. The assay was immunoSEQ multiplex PCR, and TCRdb's table has in-frame clones only and misses some. Altogether 300,000 to 350,000 clones are present, approximately 15% being singletons, with the ten largest covering nearly 0.015%. Source material: naive CD4+ T cells from blood. The receptors come from a woman between 18 and 29 years old with type 1 diabetes. The CDR3 runs from the conserved cysteine through the conserved F or W. The order of the fields is J gene, D gene, clone size, V gene, CDR3 DNA, CDR3 protein. A D gene is named only where the DNA matches it firmly. Clone size, where shown, is once, few, many, or a class for clones that have expanded.

J gene: TRBJ2-7
D gene: TRBD2
clone size: .
V gene: TRBV7-2
CDR3 DNA: TGTGCCAGCAGCTTTCAAGCGGGAGGTGGGGAGCAGTACTTC
CDR3 protein: CASSFQAGGGEQYF

J gene: TRBJ1-1
D gene: .
clone size: .
V gene: TRBV5-1
CDR3 DNA: TGCGCCAGCAGCTCGGAGCTGTACGGAACTGAAGCTTTCTTT
CDR3 protein: CASSSELYGTEAFF

J gene: TRBJ2-1
D gene: .
clone size: few
V gene: TRBV4-2
CDR3 DNA: TGTGCCAGCAGCCAAGCGGGAGAGCTTAATGAGCAGTTCTTC
CDR3 protein: CASSQAGELNEQFF

J gene: TRBJ2-7
D gene: TRBD1
clone size: .
V gene: TRBV5-1
CDR3 DNA: TGCGCCAGCGCCTCCCGGGACAGGGACTACGAGCAGTACTTC
CDR3 protein: CASASRDRDYEQYF

J gene: TRBJ2-7
D gene: TRBD1
clone size: few
V gene: TRBV5-1
CDR3 DNA: TGCGCCAGCAGCCTCGGGACAGGGGCCTACGAGCAGTACTTC
CDR3 protein: CASSLGTGAYEQYF

J gene: TRBJ2-1
D gene: .
clone size: few
V gene: TRBV19
CDR3 DNA: TGTGCCAGTGGTGCCGGGAGCAATGAGCAGTTCTTC
CDR3 protein: CASGAGSNEQFF

J gene: TRBJ2-5
D gene: .
clone size: .
V gene: TRBV14
CDR3 DNA: TGTGCCAGCAGCCAAGACCCCGGGGTACGGGAGACCCAGTACTTC
CDR3 protein: CASSQDPGVRETQYF

J gene: TRBJ2-1
D gene: TRBD2
clone size: few
V gene: TRBV27
CDR3 DNA: TGTGCCAGCAGCCCCAATAGCGGGAGTTCCTACAATGAGCAGTTCTTC
CDR3 protein: CASSPNSGSSYNEQFF

J gene: TRBJ2-2
D gene: .
clone size: few
V gene: TRBV7-2
CDR3 DNA: TGTGCCAGCAGCTTAGCGAGGGCAAACCTGTTTTTT
CDR3 protein: CASSLARANLFF

J gene: TRBJ2-7
D gene: .
clone size: few
V gene: TRBV11-2
CDR3 DNA: TGTGCCAGCAGCTTCCAGGGCCCTTCCTACGAGCAGTACTTC
CDR3 protein: CASSFQGPSYEQYF

J gene: TRBJ2-6
D gene: .
clone size: .
V gene: TRBV6-5
CDR3 DNA: TGTGCCAGCAGTTACTCCAGGGGGGCTGGGGCCAACGTCCTGACTTTC
CDR3 protein: CASSYSRGAGANVLTF

J gene: TRBJ2-2
D gene: TRBD2
clone size: few
V gene: TRBV4-3
CDR3 DNA: TGCGCCAGCAGCCACTTAGGACTAGCGGGAGGGGCCGGGGAGCTGTTTTTT
CDR3 protein: CASSHLGLAGGAGELFF

J gene: TRBJ2-2
D gene: .
clone size: few
V gene: TRBV2
CDR3 DNA: TGTGCCAGCAGTGAATGGGGGGCCGGGGAGCTGTTTTTT
CDR3 protein: CASSEWGAGELFF

J gene: TRBJ1-2
D gene: .
clone size: .
V gene: TRBV7-9
CDR3 DNA: TGTGCCAGCAGCGTTTACCGGGACACTCCTGTCTACACCTTC
CDR3 protein: CASSVYRDTPVYTF

J gene: TRBJ1-3
D gene: .
clone size: .
V gene: TRBV4-3
CDR3 DNA: TGCGCCAGCAGGCCAGGGGTCTCTGGAAACACCATATATTTT
CDR3 protein: CASRPGVSGNTIYF

J gene: TRBJ2-3
D gene: TRBD2
clone size: .
V gene: TRBV19
CDR3 DNA: TGTGCCAGTACGTCCTACGGGACTAGCGGGATTACGCAGTATTTT
CDR3 protein: CASTSYGTSGITQYF

J gene: TRBJ1-2
D gene: TRBD1
clone size: .
V gene: TRBV7-9
CDR3 DNA: TGTGCCAGCAGCGCGGACATACAGGGGAATGGCTACACCTTC
CDR3 protein: CASSADIQGNGYTF

J gene: TRBJ1-5
D gene: TRBD1
clone size: .
V gene: TRBV4-2
CDR3 DNA: TGTGCCAGCAGCCAGGGACAGGGGGGAGGTCAGCCCCAGCATTTT
CDR3 protein: CASSQGQGGGQPQHF

J gene: TRBJ2-1
D gene: TRBD2
clone size: .
V gene: TRBV28
CDR3 DNA: TGTGCCAGCACCTCCGGACTAGCGGGAGGTGGGGTTGGCAATGAGCAGTTCTTC
CDR3 protein: CASTSGLAGGGVGNEQFF

J gene: TRBJ2-2
D gene: .
clone size: .
V gene: TRBV10-1
CDR3 DNA: TGCGCCAGCAGTGGTGTAGGGGAAACCGGGGAGCTGTTTTTT
CDR3 protein: CASSGVGETGELFF

J gene: TRBJ2-3
D gene: .
clone size: .
V gene: TRBV7-2
CDR3 DNA: TGTGCCAGCAGCTTGGACAGTAGCACAGATACGCAGTATTTT
CDR3 protein: CASSLDSSTDTQYF

J gene: TRBJ2-1
D gene: TRBD1
clone size: few
V gene: TRBV5-4
CDR3 DNA: TGTGCCAGCAGCTTAGGTGGACAGGAAAACAATGAGCAGTTCTTC
CDR3 protein: CASSLGGQENNEQFF

J gene: TRBJ1-2
D gene: TRBD1
clone size: .
V gene: TRBV7-2
CDR3 DNA: TGTGCCAGCGAACAGGGGGCTTTGGCTAATGGCTACACCTTC
CDR3 protein: CASEQGALANGYTF

J gene: TRBJ2-7
D gene: TRBD1
clone size: .
V gene: TRBV29-1
CDR3 DNA: TGCAGCGTTGGGGAGGACAGGGGGCTCGGGCAGTACTTC
CDR3 protein: CSVGEDRGLGQYF

J gene: TRBJ2-1
D gene: TRBD1
clone size: .
V gene: TRBV30
CDR3 DNA: TGTGCCTGGAGTATAAAGGGGGCCGTAGATGAGCAGTTCTTC
CDR3 protein: CAWSIKGAVDEQFF

J gene: TRBJ2-1
D gene: .
clone size: .
V gene: TRBV7-9
CDR3 DNA: TGTGCCAGCAGCCCCGGACAGCCTTCCTACAATGAGCAGTTCTTC
CDR3 protein: CASSPGQPSYNEQFF

J gene: TRBJ2-1
D gene: TRBD2
clone size: .
V gene: TRBV2
CDR3 DNA: TGTGCCAGCAGTCTAGGACTAGCGGGAGGGCCGGCAGGCTACAATGAGCAGTTCTTC
CDR3 protein: CASSLGLAGGPAGYNEQFF

J gene: TRBJ1-2
D gene: .
clone size: .
V gene: TRBV14
CDR3 DNA: TGTGCCAGCAGTCCGACGATAACAGTTGGCTACACCTTC
CDR3 protein: CASSPTITVGYTF

J gene: TRBJ2-1
D gene: .
clone size: .
V gene: TRBV7-9
CDR3 DNA: TGTGCCAGCAGCTTAGTGGCCGATGAGCAGTTCTTC
CDR3 protein: CASSLVADEQFF

J gene: TRBJ2-2
D gene: .
clone size: .
V gene: TRBV25-1
CDR3 DNA: TGTGCCAGCAGTTCAGTCCCGAACACCGGGGAGCTGTTTTTT
CDR3 protein: CASSSVPNTGELFF

J gene: TRBJ2-5
D gene: .
clone size: many
V gene: TRBV18
CDR3 DNA: TGTGCCAGCTCACCATCTCAAGAGACCCAGTACTTC
CDR3 protein: CASSPSQETQYF

J gene: TRBJ2-1
D gene: .
clone size: .
V gene: TRBV19
CDR3 DNA: TGTGCCAGTAATACAGGGACCTACAATGAGCAGTTCTTC
CDR3 protein: CASNTGTYNEQFF

J gene: TRBJ1-1
D gene: TRBD1
clone size: few
V gene: TRBV6-1
CDR3 DNA: TGTGCCAGCAGACCACAGGGGGCGACGAACACTGAAGCTTTCTTT
CDR3 protein: CASRPQGATNTEAFF

J gene: TRBJ2-5
D gene: TRBD2
clone size: .
V gene: TRBV5-1
CDR3 DNA: TGCGCCAGCAGCCAGGGACTAGCGGGAGGTTTCGGGACCCAGTACTTC
CDR3 protein: CASSQGLAGGFGTQYF

J gene: TRBJ2-1
D gene: .
clone size: .
V gene: TRBV18
CDR3 DNA: TGTGCCAGCTCACCGCCGGGGGTTTACAATGAGCAGTTCTTC
CDR3 protein: CASSPPGVYNEQFF

J gene: TRBJ1-2
D gene: .
clone size: few
V gene: TRBV9
CDR3 DNA: TGTGCCAGCAGCGGCGAACAGGGTCTCAACCTCTATGGCTACACCTTC
CDR3 protein: CASSGEQGLNLYGYTF

J gene: TRBJ2-5
D gene: .
clone size: .
V gene: TRBV28
CDR3 DNA: TGTGCCAGCAGTTTATATGGGACCACAGGGATTTCGCAAGAGACCCAGTACTTC
CDR3 protein: CASSLYGTTGISQETQYF

J gene: TRBJ2-2
D gene: .
clone size: .
V gene: TRBV10-2
CDR3 DNA: TGCGCCAGCAGTGTACAGGGATCATGGACCGGGGAGCTGTTTTTT
CDR3 protein: CASSVQGSWTGELFF

J gene: TRBJ2-5
D gene: .
clone size: few
V gene: TRBV5-1
CDR3 DNA: TGCGCCAGCAGCTTGGCCGTAGGACAGACACCTCAAGAGACCCAGTACTTC
CDR3 protein: CASSLAVGQTPQETQYF

J gene: TRBJ2-5
D gene: .
clone size: .
V gene: TRBV7-2
CDR3 DNA: TGTGCCAGCAGCCCACAAACTAGCTTGCGGGAGACCCAGTACTTC
CDR3 protein: CASSPQTSLRETQYF

J gene: TRBJ2-2
D gene: TRBD2
clone size: .
V gene: TRBV7-9
CDR3 DNA: TGTGCCAGCACTCAGTCAGCGGGAGTGGGGACCGGGGAGCTGTTTTTT
CDR3 protein: CASTQSAGVGTGELFF